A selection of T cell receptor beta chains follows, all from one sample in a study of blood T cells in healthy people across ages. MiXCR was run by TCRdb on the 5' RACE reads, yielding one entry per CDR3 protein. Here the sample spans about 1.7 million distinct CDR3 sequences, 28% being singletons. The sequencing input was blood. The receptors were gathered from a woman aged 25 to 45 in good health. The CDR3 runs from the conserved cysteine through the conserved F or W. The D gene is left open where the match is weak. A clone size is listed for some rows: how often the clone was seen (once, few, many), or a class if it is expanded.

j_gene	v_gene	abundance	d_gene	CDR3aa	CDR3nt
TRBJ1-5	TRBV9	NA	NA	CASSPGRPLRNQPQHF	TGTGCCAGCAGCCCGGGGAGGCCCCTTAGGAATCAGCCCCAGCATTTT
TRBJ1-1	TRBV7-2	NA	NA	CASSSHRALNTEAFF	TGTGCCAGCAGCTCACACAGGGCACTGAACACTGAAGCTTTCTTT
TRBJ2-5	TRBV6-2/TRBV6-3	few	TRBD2	CASSTGLAYQETQYF	TGTGCCAGCAGTACGGGACTAGCGTACCAAGAGACCCAGTACTTC
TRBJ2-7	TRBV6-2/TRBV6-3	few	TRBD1	CASTRAGGPYEQYF	TGTGCCAGCACTCGGGCAGGGGGACCCTACGAGCAGTACTTC
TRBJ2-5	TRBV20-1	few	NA	CSARNWGGETQYF	TGCAGTGCTCGCAACTGGGGCGGAGAGACCCAGTACTTC
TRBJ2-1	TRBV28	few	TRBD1	CASRDRGLVEQFF	TGTGCCAGCCGGGACAGGGGGCTCGTTGAGCAGTTCTTC
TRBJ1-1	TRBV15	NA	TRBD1	CATDKQGELNTEAFF	TGTGCCACCGATAAACAGGGGGAATTGAACACTGAAGCTTTCTTT
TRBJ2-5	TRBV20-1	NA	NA	CSATAVGKRSGETQYF	TGCAGTGCTACCGCGGTGGGAAAGCGCTCCGGAGAGACCCAGTACTTC
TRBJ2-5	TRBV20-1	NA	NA	CSARSGGVETQYF	TGCAGTGCTAGATCCGGGGGTGTGGAGACCCAGTACTTC
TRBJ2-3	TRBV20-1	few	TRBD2	CSARDSSGESTDTQYF	TGCAGTGCTAGAGATTCCAGCGGGGAAAGCACAGATACGCAGTATTTT
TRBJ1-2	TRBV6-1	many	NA	CASSASGDGYTF	TGTGCCAGCAGTGCATCGGGAGATGGCTACACCTTC
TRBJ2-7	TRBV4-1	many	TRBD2	CASSQKTSGLEVYEQYF	TGCGCCAGCAGCCAAAAAACCTCCGGACTAGAGGTCTACGAGCAGTACTTC
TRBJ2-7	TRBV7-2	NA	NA	CASSRILEFSYEQYF	TGTGCCAGCAGCCGGATCCTAGAATTCTCCTACGAGCAGTACTTC
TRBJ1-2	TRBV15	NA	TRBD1	CATSRGQGARGYTF	TGTGCCACCAGCAGAGGACAGGGGGCGAGGGGCTACACCTTC
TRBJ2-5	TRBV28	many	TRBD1	CASRRQGDETQYF	TGTGCCAGCAGGAGACAGGGCGACGAGACCCAGTACTTC
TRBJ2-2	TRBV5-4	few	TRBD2	CASSLVVLAGGPGELFF	TGTGCCAGCAGCTTGGTGGTGCTAGCGGGGGGGCCCGGGGAGCTGTTTTTT
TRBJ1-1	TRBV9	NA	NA	CASSEMGRATEAFF	TGTGCCAGCAGCGAGATGGGTAGGGCCACTGAAGCTTTCTTT
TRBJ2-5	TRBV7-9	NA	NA	CASSLAHGEETQYF	TGTGCCAGCAGCTTAGCGCACGGGGAAGAGACCCAGTACTTC
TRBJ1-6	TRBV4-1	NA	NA	CASSPPGGGLASPLHF	TGCGCCAGCAGCCCCCCTGGGGGAGGGCTCGCTTCACCCCTCCACTTT
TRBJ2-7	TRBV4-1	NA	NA	CASSKGPKDEQYF	TGCGCCAGCAGTAAAGGCCCCAAGGACGAGCAGTACTTC
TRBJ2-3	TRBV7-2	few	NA	CASSFAGGGSFRGYF	TGTGCCAGCAGCTTTGCTGGCGGGGGCTCGTTTAGAGGGTATTTT
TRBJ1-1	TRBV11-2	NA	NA	CASSSQPGPYEAFF	TGTGCCAGCAGCTCCCAACCGGGACCCTATGAAGCTTTCTTT
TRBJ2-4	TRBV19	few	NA	CASSAESLIQYF	TGTGCCAGTAGTGCCGAGAGTCTCATTCAGTACTTC
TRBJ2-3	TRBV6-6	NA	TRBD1	CASRAGTGEWDTQYF	TGTGCCAGCAGGGCCGGGACAGGGGAGTGGGATACGCAGTATTTT
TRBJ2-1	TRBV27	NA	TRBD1	CASRRQGHSYNEQFF	TGTGCCAGCAGAAGACAGGGGCACTCCTACAATGAGCAGTTCTTC
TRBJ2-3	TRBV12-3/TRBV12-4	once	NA	CASTPTASTDTEYF	TGTGCCAGCACCCCAACGGCCAGCACAGATACGGAGTATTTT
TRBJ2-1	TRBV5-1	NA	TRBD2	CASSLRTSWGSNEQFF	TGCGCCAGCAGCTTAAGGACTAGCTGGGGGAGTAATGAGCAGTTCTTC
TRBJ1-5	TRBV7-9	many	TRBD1	CASNQGANQPQHF	TGTGCCAGCAACCAGGGGGCTAATCAGCCCCAGCATTTT
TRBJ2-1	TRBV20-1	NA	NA	CSAPHTTRGGYNEQFF	TGCAGTGCTCCTCACACCACTAGGGGGGGCTACAATGAGCAGTTCTTC
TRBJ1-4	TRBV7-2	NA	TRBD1	CASSLDRGRREKLFF	TGTGCCAGCAGCCTCGACAGGGGGCGAAGAGAAAAACTGTTTTTT
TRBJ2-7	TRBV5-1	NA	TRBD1	CASSLLEQGTYEQYF	TGCGCCAGCAGCTTGTTGGAACAGGGGACCTACGAGCAGTACTTC
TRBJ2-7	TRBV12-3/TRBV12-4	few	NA	CASSFGEHGTTYEQYF	TGTGCCAGCAGTTTTGGGGAACACGGGACAACCTACGAGCAGTACTTC
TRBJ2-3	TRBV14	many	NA	CASSPQLGRGDTQYF	TGTGCCAGCAGCCCCCAACTAGGGAGAGGAGATACGCAGTATTTT
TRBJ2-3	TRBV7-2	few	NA	CASSLALFGDTQYF	TGTGCCAGCAGCTTAGCCCTCTTTGGGGATACGCAGTATTTT
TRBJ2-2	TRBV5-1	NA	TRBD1	CASSLGLIGGPGELFF	TGCGCCAGCAGCTTGGGACTGATAGGGGGCCCCGGGGAGCTGTTTTTT
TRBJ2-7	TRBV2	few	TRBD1	CASTSGQSYEQYF	TGTGCCAGCACGTCGGGACAGTCCTACGAGCAGTACTTC
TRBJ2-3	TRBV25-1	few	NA	CASSDGGGGGDTQYF	TGTGCCAGCAGTGATGGCGGAGGGGGAGGAGATACGCAGTATTTT
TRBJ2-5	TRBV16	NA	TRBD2	CASSPNPGTSGQETQYF	TGTGCCAGCAGCCCCAACCCTGGGACTAGTGGGCAAGAGACCCAGTACTTC
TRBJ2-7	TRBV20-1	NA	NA	CSARGTRTYEQYF	TGCAGTGCTAGAGGGACCAGGACATACGAGCAGTACTTC
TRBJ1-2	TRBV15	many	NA	CATSRVGNEGGYTF	TGTGCCACCAGCAGAGTGGGTAACGAGGGGGGCTACACCTTC